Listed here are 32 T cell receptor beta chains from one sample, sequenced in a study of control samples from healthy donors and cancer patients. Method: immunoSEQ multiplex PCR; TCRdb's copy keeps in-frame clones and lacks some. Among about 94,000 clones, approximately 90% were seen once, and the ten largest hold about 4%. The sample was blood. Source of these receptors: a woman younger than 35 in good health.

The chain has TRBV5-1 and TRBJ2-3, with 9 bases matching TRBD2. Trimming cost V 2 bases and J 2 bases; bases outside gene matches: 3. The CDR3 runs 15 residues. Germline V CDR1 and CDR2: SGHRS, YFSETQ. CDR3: CASSLAGGLTDTQYF. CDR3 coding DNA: TGCGCCAGCAGCTTAGCGGGGGGACTCACAGATACGCAGTATTTT. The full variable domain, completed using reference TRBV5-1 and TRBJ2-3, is KAGVTQTPRYLIKTRGQQVTLSCSPISGHRSVSWYQQTPGQGLQFLFEYFSETQRNKGNFPGRFSGRQFSNSRSEMNVSTLELGDSALYLCASSLAGGLTDTQYFGPGTRLTVL.

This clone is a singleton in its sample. This chain's CDR3 is CASSFEPGAAGNIQYF. CDR3 DNA: TGTGCCAGCAGCTTCGAGCCAGGGGCCGCGGGGAACATTCAGTACTTC. The chain links TRBV7-6 to TRBJ2-4; D tentatively reads TRBD1 or TRBD2 (6 bases each). This CDR3 has 16 amino acids. The germline V and J ends were trimmed by 3 bases and 7 bases, with 19 bases remaining between them. From germline, CDR1 is SGHVS and CDR2 FNYEAQ.

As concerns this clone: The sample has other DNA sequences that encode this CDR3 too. Here the CDR3 DNA reads TGCAGTGCTAGGGGGTACACTGAAGCTTTCTTT. This codes for CSARGYTEAFF. V is TRBV20-1 and J is TRBJ1-1; no clear D gene. The CDR3 has 11 amino acids. The V gene's germline CDR1 is DFQATT and CDR2 SNEGSKA (reference sequence). The V and J ends lost 3 bases and 3 bases respectively, with 5 bases between them.

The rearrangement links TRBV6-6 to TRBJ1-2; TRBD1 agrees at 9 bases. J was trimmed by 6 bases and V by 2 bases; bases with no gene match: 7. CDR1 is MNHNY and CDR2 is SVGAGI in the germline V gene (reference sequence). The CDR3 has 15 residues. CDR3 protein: CASSYTGQGIHGYTF. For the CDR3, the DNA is TGTGCCAGCAGTTACACGGGACAGGGAATCCATGGCTACACCTTC.

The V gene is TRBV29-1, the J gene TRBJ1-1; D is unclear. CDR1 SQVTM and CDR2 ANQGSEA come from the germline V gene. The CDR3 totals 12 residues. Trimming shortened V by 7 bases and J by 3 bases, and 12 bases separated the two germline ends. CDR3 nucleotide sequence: TGCAGCGGAGCGTCCTCGGACACTGAAGCTTTCTTT. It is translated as CSGASSDTEAFF.

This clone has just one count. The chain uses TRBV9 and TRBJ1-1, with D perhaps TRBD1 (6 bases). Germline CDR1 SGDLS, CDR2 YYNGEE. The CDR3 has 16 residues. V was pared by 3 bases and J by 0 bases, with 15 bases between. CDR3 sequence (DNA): TGTGCCAGCAGCGCCTCCCGGGGGGCCATGAACACTGAAGCTTTCTTT. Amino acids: CASSASRGAMNTEAFF.

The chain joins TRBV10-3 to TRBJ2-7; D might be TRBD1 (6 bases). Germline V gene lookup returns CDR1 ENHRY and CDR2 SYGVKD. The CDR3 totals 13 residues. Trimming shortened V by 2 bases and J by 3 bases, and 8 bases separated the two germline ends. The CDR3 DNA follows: TGTGCCATCAGTGAGGGACAGTTCTACGAGCAGTACTTC. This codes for CAISEGQFYEQYF.

The CDR3 nucleotides read TGTGCCAGCAGCTTGGTAGCAGGGTTGGACTATGGCTACACCTTC. Translation: CASSLVAGLDYGYTF. The V gene is TRBV5-4, the J gene TRBJ1-2; TRBD1 might be the D (5 bases). CDR1 SGHNT and CDR2 YYREEE come from the germline V gene (reference sequence). The CDR3 loop spans 15 amino acids. Trimming shortened V by 0 bases and J by 3 bases, and 12 bases separated the two germline ends.

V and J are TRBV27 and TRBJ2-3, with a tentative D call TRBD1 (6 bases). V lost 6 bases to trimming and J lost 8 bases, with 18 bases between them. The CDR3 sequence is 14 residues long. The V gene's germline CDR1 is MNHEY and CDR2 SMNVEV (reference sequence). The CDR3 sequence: CASSRPGTQGTQYF. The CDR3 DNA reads TGTGCCAGCAGCCGACCCGGGACACAGGGTACGCAGTATTTT.

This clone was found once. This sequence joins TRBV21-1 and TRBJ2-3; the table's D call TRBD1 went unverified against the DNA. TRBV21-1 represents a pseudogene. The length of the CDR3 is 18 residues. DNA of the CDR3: TGTGCCAGCAGCAAAGTCCGGGGACAGGGCTTGGGCACAGATACGCAGTATTTT. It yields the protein CASSKVRGQGLGTDTQYF.

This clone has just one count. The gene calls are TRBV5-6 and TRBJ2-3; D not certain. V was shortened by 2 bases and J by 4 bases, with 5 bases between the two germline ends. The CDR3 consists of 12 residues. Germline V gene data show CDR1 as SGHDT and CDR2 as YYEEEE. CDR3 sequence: CASSFLSDTQYF. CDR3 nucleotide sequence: TGTGCCAGCAGCTTTCTGTCAGATACGCAGTATTTT. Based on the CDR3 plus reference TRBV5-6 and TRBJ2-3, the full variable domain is DAGVTQSPTHLIKTRGQQVTLRCSPKSGHDTVSWYQQALGQGPQFIFQYYEEEERQRGNFPDRFSGHQFPNYSSELNVNALLLGDSALYLCASSFLSDTQYFGPGTRLTVL.

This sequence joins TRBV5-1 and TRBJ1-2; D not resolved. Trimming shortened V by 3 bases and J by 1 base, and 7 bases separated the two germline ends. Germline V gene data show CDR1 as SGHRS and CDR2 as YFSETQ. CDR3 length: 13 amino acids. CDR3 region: CASSSDINYGYTF. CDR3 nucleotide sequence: TGCGCCAGCAGCTCAGACATTAACTATGGCTACACCTTC.

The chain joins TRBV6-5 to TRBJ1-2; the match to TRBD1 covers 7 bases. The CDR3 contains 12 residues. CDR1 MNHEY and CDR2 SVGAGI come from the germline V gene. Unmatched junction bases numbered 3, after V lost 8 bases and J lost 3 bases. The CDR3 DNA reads TGTGCCAGCTCCGGGACAGACTATGGCTACACCTTC. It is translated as CASSGTDYGYTF.

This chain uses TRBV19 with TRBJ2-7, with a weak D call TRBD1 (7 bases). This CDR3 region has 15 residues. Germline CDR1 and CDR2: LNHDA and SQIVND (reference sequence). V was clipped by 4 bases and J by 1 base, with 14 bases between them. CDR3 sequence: CASSTSAGGSYEQYF. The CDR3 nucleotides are TGTGCCAGTAGTACGTCGGCAGGGGGGTCCTACGAGCAGTACTTC.

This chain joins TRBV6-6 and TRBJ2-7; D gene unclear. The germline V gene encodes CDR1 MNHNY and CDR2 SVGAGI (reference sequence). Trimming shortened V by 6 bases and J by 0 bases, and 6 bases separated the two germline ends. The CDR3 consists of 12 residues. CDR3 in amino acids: CASSRSSYEQYF. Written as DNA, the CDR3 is TGTGCCAGCAGCCGGAGCTCCTACGAGCAGTACTTC.

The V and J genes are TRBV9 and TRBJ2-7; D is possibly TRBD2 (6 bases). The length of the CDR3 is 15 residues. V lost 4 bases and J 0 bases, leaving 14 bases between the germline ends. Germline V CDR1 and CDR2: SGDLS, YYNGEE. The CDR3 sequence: CASSRSSGSSYEQYF. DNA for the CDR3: TGTGCCAGCAGCCGTAGTTCCGGGAGCTCCTACGAGCAGTACTTC. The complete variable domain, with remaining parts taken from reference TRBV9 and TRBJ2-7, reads DSGVTQTPKHLITATGQRVTLRCSPRSGDLSVYWYQQSLDQGLQFLIQYYNGEERAKGNILERFSAQQFPDLHSELNLSSLELGDSALYFCASSRSSGSSYEQYFGPGTRLTVT.

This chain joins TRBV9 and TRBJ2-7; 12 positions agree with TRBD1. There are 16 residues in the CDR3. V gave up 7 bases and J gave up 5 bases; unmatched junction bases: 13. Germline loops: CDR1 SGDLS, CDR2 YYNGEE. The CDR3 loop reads CASGHRPGQGAHEQYF. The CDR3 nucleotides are TGTGCCAGCGGCCACCGTCCGGGACAGGGGGCCCACGAGCAGTACTTC.

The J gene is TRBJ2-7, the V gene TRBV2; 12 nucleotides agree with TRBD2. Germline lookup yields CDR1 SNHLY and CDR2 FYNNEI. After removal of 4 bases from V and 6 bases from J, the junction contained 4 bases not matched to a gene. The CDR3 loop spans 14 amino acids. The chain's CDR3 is CASSGTSGVGEQYF. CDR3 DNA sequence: TGTGCCAGCAGTGGGACTAGCGGGGTAGGCGAGCAGTACTTC.

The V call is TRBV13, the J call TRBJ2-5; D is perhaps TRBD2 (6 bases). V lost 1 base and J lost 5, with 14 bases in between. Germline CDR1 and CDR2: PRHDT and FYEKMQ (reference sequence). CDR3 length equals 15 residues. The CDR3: CASSLAGGPRETQYF. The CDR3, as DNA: TGTGCCAGCAGCTTAGCCGGGGGACCCCGGGAGACCCAGTACTTC.

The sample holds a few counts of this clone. CDR3 sequence reads: CASSPAQGDNEKLFF. DNA for the CDR3: TGCGCCAGCAGCCCGGCACAGGGGGATAATGAAAAACTGTTTTTT. The rearrangement links TRBV4-1 to TRBJ1-4; 8 bases map to TRBD1. J was trimmed by 4 bases and V by 4 bases; bases with no gene match: 5. The CDR3 loop spans 15 amino acids. The germline V gene encodes CDR1 MGHRA and CDR2 YSYEKL.

The CDR3 region is CASSPSQGSNEQYF. The CDR3 DNA follows: TGTGCCAGCAGCCCATCACAGGGGAGCAACGAGCAGTACTTC. The chain is built from TRBV7-9 and TRBJ2-7; 7 nucleotides align to TRBD1. The junction had 9 bases not matched to a gene; V was cut back by 5 bases and J by 5 bases. Germline values: CDR1 SEHNR, CDR2 FQNEAQ (reference sequence). CDR3 length: 14 residues.

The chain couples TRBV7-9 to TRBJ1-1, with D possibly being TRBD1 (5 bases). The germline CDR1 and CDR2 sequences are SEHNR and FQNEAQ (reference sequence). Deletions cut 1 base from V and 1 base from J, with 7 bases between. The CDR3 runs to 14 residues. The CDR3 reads CASSLDGQNTEAFF. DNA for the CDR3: TGTGCCAGCAGCTTAGACGGACAGAACACTGAAGCTTTCTTT.

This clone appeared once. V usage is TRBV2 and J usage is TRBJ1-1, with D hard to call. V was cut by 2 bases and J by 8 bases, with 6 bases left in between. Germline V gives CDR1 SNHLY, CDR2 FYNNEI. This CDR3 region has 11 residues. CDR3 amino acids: CASSEQLEAFF. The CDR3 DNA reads TGTGCCAGCAGTGAACAGCTAGAAGCTTTCTTT.

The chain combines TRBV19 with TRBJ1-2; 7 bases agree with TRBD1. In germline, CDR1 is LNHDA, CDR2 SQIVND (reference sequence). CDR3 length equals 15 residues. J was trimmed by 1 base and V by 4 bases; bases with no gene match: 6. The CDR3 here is CASSTRQGLNYGYTF. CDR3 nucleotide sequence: TGTGCCAGTAGTACCCGACAGGGACTTAACTATGGCTACACCTTC.

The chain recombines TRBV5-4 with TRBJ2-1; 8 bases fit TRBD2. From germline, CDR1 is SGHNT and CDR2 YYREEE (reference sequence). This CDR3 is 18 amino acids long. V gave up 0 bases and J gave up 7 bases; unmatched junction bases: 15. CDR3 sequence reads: CASSLVGTGGGGLNEQFF. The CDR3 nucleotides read TGTGCCAGCAGCTTGGTGGGGACGGGCGGCGGGGGGCTGAATGAGCAGTTCTTC.

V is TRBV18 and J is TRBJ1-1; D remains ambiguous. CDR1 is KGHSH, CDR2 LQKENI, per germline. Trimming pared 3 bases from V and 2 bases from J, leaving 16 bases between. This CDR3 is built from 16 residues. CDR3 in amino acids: CASSPPKSGTNTEAFF. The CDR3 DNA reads TGTGCCAGCTCACCCCCTAAATCCGGCACAAACACTGAAGCTTTCTTT.

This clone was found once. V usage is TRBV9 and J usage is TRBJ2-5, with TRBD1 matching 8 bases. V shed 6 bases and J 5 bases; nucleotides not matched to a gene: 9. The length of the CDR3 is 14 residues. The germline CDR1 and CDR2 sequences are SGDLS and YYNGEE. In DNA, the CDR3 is TGTGCCAGCAACCCTTCAGGGGGCAGGGAGACCCAGTACTTC. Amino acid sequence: CASNPSGGRETQYF.

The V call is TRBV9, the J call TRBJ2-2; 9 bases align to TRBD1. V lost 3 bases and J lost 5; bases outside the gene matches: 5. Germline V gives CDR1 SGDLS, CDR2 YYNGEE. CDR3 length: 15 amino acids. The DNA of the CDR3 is TGTGCCAGCAGCGGGGGACAGGGTAAAACCGGGGAGCTGTTTTTT. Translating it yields CASSGGQGKTGELFF. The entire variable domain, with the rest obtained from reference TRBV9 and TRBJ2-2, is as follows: DSGVTQTPKHLITATGQRVTLRCSPRSGDLSVYWYQQSLDQGLQFLIQYYNGEERAKGNILERFSAQQFPDLHSELNLSSLELGDSALYFCASSGGQGKTGELFFGEGSRLTVL.

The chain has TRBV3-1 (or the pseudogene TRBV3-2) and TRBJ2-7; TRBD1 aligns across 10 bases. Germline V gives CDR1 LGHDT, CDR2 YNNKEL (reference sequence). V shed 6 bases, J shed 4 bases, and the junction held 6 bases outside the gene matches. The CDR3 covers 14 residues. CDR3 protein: CASSTGTGDYEQYF. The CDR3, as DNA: TGTGCCAGCAGTACGGGGACAGGGGATTACGAGCAGTACTTC.

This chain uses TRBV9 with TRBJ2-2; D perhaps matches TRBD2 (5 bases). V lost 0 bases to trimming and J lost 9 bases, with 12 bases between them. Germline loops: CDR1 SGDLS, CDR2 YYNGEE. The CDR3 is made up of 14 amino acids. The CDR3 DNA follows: TGTGCCAGCAGCGTAGATTCGAGGGCGAGGGAGCTGTTTTTT. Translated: CASSVDSRARELFF.

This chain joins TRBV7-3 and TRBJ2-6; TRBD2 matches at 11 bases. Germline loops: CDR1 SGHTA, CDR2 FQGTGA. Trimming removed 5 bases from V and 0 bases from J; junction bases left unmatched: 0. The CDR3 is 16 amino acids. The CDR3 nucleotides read TGTGCCAGCAGCCTAGCGGGGGGCTCTGGGGCCAACGTCCTGACTTTC. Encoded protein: CASSLAGGSGANVLTF.

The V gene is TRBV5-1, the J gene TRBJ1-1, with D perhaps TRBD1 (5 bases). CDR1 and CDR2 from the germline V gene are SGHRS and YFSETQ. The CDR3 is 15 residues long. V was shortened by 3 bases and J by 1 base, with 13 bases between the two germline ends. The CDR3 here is CASSSPGLQNTEAFF. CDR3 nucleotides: TGCGCCAGCAGCTCGCCGGGACTCCAGAACACTGAAGCTTTCTTT.